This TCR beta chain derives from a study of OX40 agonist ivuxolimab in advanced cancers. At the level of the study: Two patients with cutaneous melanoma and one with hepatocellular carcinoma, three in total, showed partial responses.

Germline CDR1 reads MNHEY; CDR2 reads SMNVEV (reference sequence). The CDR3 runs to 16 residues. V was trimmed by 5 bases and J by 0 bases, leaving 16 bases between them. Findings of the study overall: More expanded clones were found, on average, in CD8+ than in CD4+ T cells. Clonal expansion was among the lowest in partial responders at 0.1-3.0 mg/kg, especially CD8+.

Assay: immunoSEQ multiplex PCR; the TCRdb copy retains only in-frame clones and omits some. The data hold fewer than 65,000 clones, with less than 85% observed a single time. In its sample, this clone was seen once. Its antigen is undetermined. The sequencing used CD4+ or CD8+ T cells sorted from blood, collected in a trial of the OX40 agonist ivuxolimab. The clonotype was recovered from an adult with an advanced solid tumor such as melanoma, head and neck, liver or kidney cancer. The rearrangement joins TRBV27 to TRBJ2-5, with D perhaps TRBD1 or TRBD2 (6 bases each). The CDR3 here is CASSMTGARYQETQYF. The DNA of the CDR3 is TGTGCCAGCAGTATGACGGGGGCGCGGTACCAAGAGACCCAGTACTTC.